Listed below are T cell receptor beta chains from one sample, sequenced in a study of T cells in Graves' hyperthyroidism and ophthalmopathy. TCRdb re-analysed the multiplex PCR reads in MiXCR, keeping a single row per CDR3 protein. Among fewer than 250,000 distinct CDR3 sequences listed, about 24% were seen once. Sequencing was done on a sample of blood. All receptors come from a woman in her thirties or forties with Graves' ophthalmopathy. Each CDR3 is given with its conserved first and last residue. The D gene is left open where the match is weak. Only part of the rows carry a size: once, few, many, or a class if the clone is expanded.

clone_size j_call v_call d_call cdr3_nt cdr3_aa
. TRBJ2-7 TRBV6-1 . TGTGCCAGCAGTGAACTGGACCCAGTCAGGGAGCAGTACTTC CASSELDPVREQYF
. TRBJ1-1 TRBV6-2/TRBV6-3 . TGTGCCAGCAGTCGTCCAGGTGATACTGAAGCTTTCTTT CASSRPGDTEAFF
many TRBJ2-5 TRBV6-2/TRBV6-3 TRBD2 TGTGCCAGCAGTTACGGGACTAGCGGGACACCCCTCCAAGAGACCCAGTACTTC CASSYGTSGTPLQETQYF
. TRBJ2-7 TRBV28 . TGTGCCAGCAGGCCCAGAAGGGATGACGAGCAGTACTTC CASRPRRDDEQYF
few TRBJ2-5 TRBV28 TRBD1 TGTGCCAGCAGTTTACCCCGACAGGGTCAAGAGACCCAGTACTTC CASSLPRQGQETQYF
. TRBJ2-7 TRBV6-2/TRBV6-3 TRBD2 TGTGCCAGCAGCTCACTAGCGGCCTACGAGCAGTACTTC CASSSLAAYEQYF
. TRBJ1-1 TRBV6-1 . TGTGCCAGCACAGGCCTAATGGCGCGGACTGAAGCTTTCTTT CASTGLMARTEAFF
many TRBJ1-2 TRBV7-9 TRBD1 TGTGCCAGCAGCCTAGGGACAGGGATCGCCTATGGCTACACCTTC CASSLGTGIAYGYTF
many TRBJ2-2 TRBV19 . TGTGCCAGTAGTATTCGGCAGCACACCGGGGAGCTGTTTTTT CASSIRQHTGELFF
. TRBJ2-5 TRBV28 TRBD2 TGTGCCAGCAGTTCGGGGACTAGATTCGAGACCCAGTACTTC CASSSGTRFETQYF
. TRBJ2-7 TRBV28 . TGTGCCAGCAGCCCCTGGGGGCTTAGCTACGAGCAGTACTTC CASSPWGLSYEQYF
many TRBJ1-1 TRBV19 . TGTGCCAGTAAAGAGGCGGGGGCAGGGCCGAACACTGAAGCTTTCTTT CASKEAGAGPNTEAFF
many TRBJ2-5 TRBV24-1 TRBD2 TGTGCCACCAGTGACCCCTCCCTCAGCGGGAGGCATCAAGAGACCCAGTACTTC CATSDPSLSGRHQETQYF
. TRBJ2-5 TRBV28 . TGTGCCAGCTCCTCCGCCGCGGGGCTCGGAGAGACCCAGTACTTC CASSSAAGLGETQYF
many TRBJ2-4 TRBV6-5 TRBD2 TGTGCCAGCAGTTACGGGACTAGCGGGGGGGATAATGTTCAGTACTTC CASSYGTSGGDNVQYF
many TRBJ2-5 TRBV12-3/TRBV12-4 . TGTGCCAGCAGTTTAGCGGGAGGACTCGAAGAGACCCAGTACTTC CASSLAGGLEETQYF
. TRBJ2-2 TRBV6-2/TRBV6-3 TRBD2 TGTGCCACCGGGACTAGCGGGAGAGAAGGCACCGGGGAGCTGTTTTTT CATGTSGREGTGELFF
many TRBJ2-2 TRBV7-2 TRBD1 TGTGCCAGCAGCTACGGACAGGGAAGCGGGGAGCTGTTTTTT CASSYGQGSGELFF
many TRBJ1-3 TRBV15 . TGTGCCACCAGCTTAGGGGCTGGAAACACCATATATTTT CATSLGAGNTIYF
many TRBJ2-7 TRBV12-3/TRBV12-4 . TGTGCCAGCAGTTCTCCTCCCGGCTCCTACGAGCAGTACTTC CASSSPPGSYEQYF
many TRBJ1-2 TRBV24-1 TRBD1 TGTGCCACCAGTGATCAAACCGGGACAGACTATGGCTACACCTTC CATSDQTGTDYGYTF
many TRBJ2-7 TRBV7-2 . TGTGCCAGCAGCTTACAGCCCGCCGGGGAGCAGTACTTC CASSLQPAGEQYF
many TRBJ2-7 TRBV6-1 . TGTGCCAGCAGAGGCAGCTCCTCCTACGAGCAGTACTTC CASRGSSSYEQYF
. TRBJ1-5 TRBV6-2/TRBV6-3 TRBD1 TGTGCCAGCAGACAGGGGGAAAGGTTACGGCCCCAGCATTTT CASRQGERLRPQHF
. TRBJ2-5 TRBV5-6 . TGTGCCAGCAGCTTGGTCAGGTCGTGGAAGACCCAGTACTTC CASSLVRSWKTQYF
many TRBJ2-2 TRBV15 TRBD1 TGTGCCACCAGCTGGACAGGGGGCAAGACCGGGGAGCTGTTTTTT CATSWTGGKTGELFF
many TRBJ2-2 TRBV18 . TGTGCCAGCTCCGGTGTGAACACCGGGGAGCTGTTTTTT CASSGVNTGELFF
. TRBJ1-1 TRBV4-2 . TGTGCCAGCAGCTCAAATGACAAGCACACTGAAGCTTTCTTT CASSSNDKHTEAFF
few TRBJ1-6 TRBV18 . TGTGCCAGCTCACCAACAATGGGGGTTGATTCACCCCTCCACTTT CASSPTMGVDSPLHF
many TRBJ2-7 TRBV2 TRBD1 TGTGCCAGCAGGGACAGGGGGAGACAGTACTTC CASRDRGRQYF
few TRBJ1-5 TRBV6-2/TRBV6-3 . TGTGCCAGCAGCAGGGTCAATAGCAATCAGCCCCAGCATTTT CASSRVNSNQPQHF
many TRBJ1-2 TRBV6-1 . TGTGCCAGCACCGAGGGGGGTTACGTGAGTGGCTACACCTTC CASTEGGYVSGYTF
many TRBJ1-1 TRBV5-6 . TGTGCCAGCAGCTTGGAAAGGGGCAGCGGGGCGAACACTGAAGCTTTCTTT CASSLERGSGANTEAFF
many TRBJ2-7 TRBV29-1 TRBD2 TGCAGCTGGACTAGCGGGAGTTCAGAGCAGTACTTC CSWTSGSSEQYF
. TRBJ1-1 TRBV6-1 TRBD1 TGTGCCAGCAGCCCAGGGGGCAGGATCTCCCTAAACACTGAAGCTTTCTTT CASSPGGRISLNTEAFF
. TRBJ1-5 TRBV29-1 . TGCAGCGTTGAAGTCGTGGCGGGTCAGCCCCAGCATTTT CSVEVVAGQPQHF
. TRBJ2-7 TRBV7-8 TRBD2 TGTGCCAGCAGCCCAGCCGCGGGGGGCCCCTACGAGCAGTACTTC CASSPAAGGPYEQYF
many TRBJ2-7 TRBV12-3/TRBV12-4 TRBD1 TGTGCCAGCAGCACGACAGGGGTCGAGCAGTACTTC CASSTTGVEQYF
many TRBJ1-4 TRBV4-1 TRBD1 TGCGCCAGCAGCCAGGGACAGGGAGGCGAAAAACTGTTTTTT CASSQGQGGEKLFF
. TRBJ1-2 TRBV10-3 . TGTGCCATCAGTGAGTCGGAACGAGACTATGGCTACACCTTC CAISESERDYGYTF
many TRBJ2-7 TRBV11-2 TRBD1 TGTGCCAGCAGCTTAGAAGACAGGGGGGACTACGAGCAGTACTTC CASSLEDRGDYEQYF
many TRBJ2-7 TRBV4-2 TRBD2 TGTGCCAGCAGCCAAGTACGAGCGGGAGGGCACTACGAGCAGTACTTC CASSQVRAGGHYEQYF
many TRBJ2-7 TRBV19 TRBD1 TGTGCCAGTAGTACACACCGGGACAGGGGTGAACTCTACGAGCAGTACTTC CASSTHRDRGELYEQYF
many TRBJ1-5 TRBV30 . TGTGCCTGGAGCGCGGAACCCGGGGATCAGCCCCAGCATTTT CAWSAEPGDQPQHF
. TRBJ1-1 TRBV6-2/TRBV6-3 . TGTGCCAGCAGTTACCTCAGGGGCATGAACACTGAAGCTTTCTTT CASSYLRGMNTEAFF
. TRBJ2-7 TRBV2 . TGTGCCAGCAGCCTTCCACCAGGGCGCGAGCAGTACTTC CASSLPPGREQYF
many TRBJ2-2 TRBV4-2 . TGTGCCAGCAGACCGGCCGTCGGGGACGGCGGGGAGCTGTTTTTT CASRPAVGDGGELFF
few TRBJ1-2 TRBV2 TRBD1 TGTGCCAGCCTACAGACAGGGTACTATGGCTACACCTTC CASLQTGYYGYTF